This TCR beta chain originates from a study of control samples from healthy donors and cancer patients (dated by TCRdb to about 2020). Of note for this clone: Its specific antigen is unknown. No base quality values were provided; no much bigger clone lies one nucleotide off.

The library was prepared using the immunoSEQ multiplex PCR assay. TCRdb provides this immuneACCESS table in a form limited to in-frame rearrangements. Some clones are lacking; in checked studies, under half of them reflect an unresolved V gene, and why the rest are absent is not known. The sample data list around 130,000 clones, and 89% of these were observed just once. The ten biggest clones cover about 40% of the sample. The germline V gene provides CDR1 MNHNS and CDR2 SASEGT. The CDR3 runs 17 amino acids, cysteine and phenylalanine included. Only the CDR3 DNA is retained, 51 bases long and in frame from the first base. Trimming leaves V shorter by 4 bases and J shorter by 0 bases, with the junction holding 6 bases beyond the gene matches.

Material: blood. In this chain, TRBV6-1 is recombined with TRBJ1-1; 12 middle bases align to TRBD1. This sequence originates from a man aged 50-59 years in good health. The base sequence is TGTGCCAGCAGTGGAGGGACAGGGGGCCGACTGAACACTGAAGCTTTCTTT. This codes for CASSGGTGGRLNTEAFF.